What follows describes a single TCR beta chain. The record originates from a study of blood T cell repertoires in COVID-19. Study-level information: T cells, B-cell-depleted T cells, or PBMCs supplied cDNA or gDNA.

Study processing details: Reference gene primer amplification gave estimated nucleated cell counts. This table comes from immunoSEQ multiplex PCR, and its TCRdb copy is limited to in-frame clones, with some not included. V, J and clone size reflect that table, while D and trimming were determined from the DNA. The sample includes tens of thousands of clones, 88% seen only once; the top ten take roughly 3%. The germline CDR1 and CDR2 sequences are LNHDA and SQIVND (reference sequence). Unmatched junction bases numbered 5, after V lost 5 bases and J lost 1 base. The CDR3 is 16 amino acids. The material sequenced was peripheral blood. The gene calls are TRBV19 and TRBJ1-5; 10 bases line up with TRBD1. The TCR comes from a man aged 50 to 59 with active COVID-19. CDR3 amino acids: CASSPMDRGSNQPQHF. The CDR3 coding sequence is TGTGCCAGTAGTCCGATGGACAGGGGGAGCAATCAGCCCCAGCATTTT. Filled out from reference TRBV19 and TRBJ1-5, the complete variable domain reads DGGITQSPKYLFRKEGQNVTLSCEQNLNHDAMYWYRQDPGQGLRLIYYSQIVNDFQKGDIAEGYSVSREKKESFPLTVTSAQKNPTAFYLCASSPMDRGSNQPQHFGDGTRLSIL.